The next 27 T cell receptor beta chains were all read from a single sample in a study of T cells in Graves' hyperthyroidism and ophthalmopathy. It was RNA transcripts that yielded the amplified TCR beta CDR3 regions. The primer set for the first-round RT-PCR of the TCR CDR3 was HTBI. Via MiXCR, TCRdb re-called the multiplex PCR reads, giving one row per CDR3 protein. The table records some 550,000 distinct CDR3 sequences, around 21% of them present only once. Material for sequencing was blood. These receptor sequences come from a man between 18 and 35 years old with Graves' hyperthyroidism.

The gene calls are TRBV24-1 and TRBJ2-7; no clear D gene. CDR3 length equals 13 residues. V was shortened by 3 bases and J by 4 bases, with 9 bases between the two germline ends. The germline V gene encodes CDR1 KGHDR and CDR2 SFDVKD. CDR3 sequence: CATSDPPGYEQYF. The CDR3 DNA reads TGTGCCACCAGTGATCCCCCTGGTTACGAGCAGTACTTC.

Of note for this clonotype: A read error may be the cause here, since a much bigger clone is one base away. This chain joins TRBV28 and TRBJ1-2; a weak D match, TRBD1 (5 bases). The CDR3 runs 14 residues. CDR1 is MDHEN, CDR2 SYDVKM, per germline. V was cut by 6 bases and J by 4 bases, with 15 bases left in between. CDR3 in DNA: TGTGCCAGCAGGAATCCGGGACGGCCCTATGGCTACACCTTC. Amino acids: CASRNPGRPYGYTF.

This clonotype came up a few times. The V and J genes are TRBV2 and TRBJ2-3; 13 bases are a match to TRBD2. CDR1 and CDR2 from the germline V gene are SNHLY and FYNNEI. V lost 5 bases to trimming and J lost 5 bases; unmatched junction nucleotides: 4. The CDR3 spans 15 residues. The CDR3 bases are TGTGCCAGCAGTACTAGCGGGGGGGCCGTAGATACGCAGTATTTT. Its protein is CASSTSGGAVDTQYF.

This clonotype showed up just a few times. This chain joins TRBV4-1 and TRBJ1-2, with D possibly being TRBD1 (6 bases). V lost 1 base and J lost 6, with 15 bases in between. CDR1 and CDR2 from the germline V gene are MGHRA and YSYEKL. The CDR3 is made up of 15 amino acids. The CDR3 nucleotides are TGCGCCAGCAGCCAAGTCGGGGGGCGGAAGAATGGCTACACCTTC. This translates into CASSQVGGRKNGYTF.

This clonotype was counted a few times. The chain couples TRBV7-8 to TRBJ2-5, with D uncertain. The CDR3 length is 14 residues. Germline V lookup: CDR1 SGHVS, CDR2 FQNEAQ. V lost 0 bases, J lost 2 bases, and 7 bases lay in between. CDR3 in amino acids: CASSLAPRQETQYF. In DNA, the CDR3 is TGTGCCAGCAGCTTAGCCCCCCGGCAAGAGACCCAGTACTTC.

This clonotype was observed a few times. Being one base from a much bigger clone, this may be a read error. The J gene is TRBJ1-1, the V gene TRBV29-1; D call uncertain. The CDR3 totals 13 residues. The V gene's germline CDR1 is SQVTM and CDR2 ANQGSEA. The CDR3 region is CSVDPHMNTEACF. In DNA, the CDR3 is TGCAGCGTTGATCCCCACATGAACACTGAAGCTTGCTTT.

There are a few counts of this clonotype. The CDR3: CANKLPPGGEYF. The CDR3 coding sequence is TGTGCCAACAAACTCCCTCCGGGAGGAGAGTACTTC. This chain connects TRBV6-1 to TRBJ2-7; TRBD2 matches at 7 bases. Germline V gene data show CDR1 as MNHNS and CDR2 as SASEGT. The length of the CDR3 is 12 residues. Trimming removed 10 bases from V and 11 bases from J; junction bases left unmatched: 14.

The chain has TRBV12-3 or TRBV12-4 and TRBJ2-5; TRBD1 aligns across 7 bases. The CDR3 is made up of 13 amino acids. J was trimmed by 5 bases and V by 6 bases; bases with no gene match: 6. The CDR3 DNA reads as TGTGCCAGCAGACCGGGACAGAAGGAGACCCAGTACTTC. This encodes CASRPGQKETQYF.

This clonotype was seen repeatedly, ten times or more. The chain recombines TRBV28 with TRBJ1-3; 7 nucleotides line up with TRBD1. The length of the CDR3 is 19 residues. With 0 bases clipped from V and 0 bases from J, the junction kept 11 bases outside the gene matches. Germline CDR1 and CDR2: MDHEN and SYDVKM. Here the CDR3 reads CASSLWPRRQGYSGNTIYF. In nucleotides, the CDR3 is TGTGCCAGCAGTTTATGGCCAAGGAGACAGGGCTACTCTGGAAACACCATATATTTT.

The sample holds a few counts of this clonotype. J is TRBJ2-7 and V is TRBV30, with D perhaps TRBD1 (5 bases). Germline CDR1 reads GTSNPN; CDR2 reads SVGIG (reference sequence). The CDR3 length is 12 residues. The ends were cut back, 2 bases at V and 7 bases at J, with 12 bases in the middle. The CDR3 sequence is CAWSIGEGEQYF. As DNA, the CDR3 is TGTGCCTGGAGTATAGGGGAAGGGGAGCAGTACTTC.

The chain links TRBV7-9 to TRBJ2-7; D perhaps matches TRBD1 (6 bases). V shed 5 bases and J shed 0 bases, with 14 bases lying between them. Germline-derived CDR1 and CDR2 are SEHNR and FQNEAQ (reference sequence). The CDR3 totals 15 residues. CDR3 in DNA: TGTGCCAGCAGCCCACGTAGGGACACCTCCTACGAGCAGTACTTC. Protein sequence: CASSPRRDTSYEQYF.

This clonotype has more than one count but fewer than ten. CDR3 nucleotides: TGTGCCAGCAGTGAAGGGGTGGGTCGGGAAGCTTTCTTT. Translating gives CASSEGVGREAFF. The chain recombines TRBV6-1 with TRBJ1-1, with D hard to call. V was trimmed by 1 base and J by 8 bases, leaving 11 bases between them. The CDR3 loop spans 13 amino acids. From germline, CDR1 is MNHNS and CDR2 SASEGT.

The chain carries TRBV6-1 and TRBJ1-5; D might be TRBD1 (6 bases). Trimming left V 8 bases short and J 9 bases short, with 17 bases between. Germline values: CDR1 MNHNS, CDR2 SASEGT. The length of the CDR3 is 13 residues. CDR3 region: CASGRDTLRPQHF. The CDR3 nucleotides read TGTGCCAGCGGCCGGGACACCCTTCGGCCCCAGCATTTT.

This clonotype was detected ten times or more. This chain's CDR3 is CASTKLLVMNTEAFF. In DNA, the CDR3 is TGTGCCAGCACCAAACTTCTCGTTATGAACACTGAAGCTTTCTTT. V gene TRBV5-5 combines with J gene TRBJ1-1; no clear D gene. V shed 6 bases and J shed 0 bases, with 15 bases lying between them. Germline V lookup: CDR1 SGHKS, CDR2 YYEKEE (reference sequence). CDR3 length: 15 amino acids.

In this sample, this clonotype turned up many times. The V call is TRBV6-1, the J call TRBJ2-7; unclear D gene. This CDR3 contains 15 residues. The V gene's germline CDR1 is MNHNS and CDR2 SASEGT. Trimming stripped 6 bases from V and 0 bases from J, with 15 bases between. As DNA, the CDR3 is TGTGCCAGCAGCTCAAAACCCGGGTACTCCTACGAGCAGTACTTC. It encodes CASSSKPGYSYEQYF.

There are many counts of this clonotype. The chain carries TRBV9 and TRBJ2-7, with 7 positions matching TRBD1. The CDR3 extends over 14 amino acids. Per germline, CDR1 SGDLS and CDR2 YYNGEE. V was clipped by 5 bases and J by 3 bases; unmatched bases: 8. The CDR3 sequence is CASRSQGKGYEQYF. The CDR3 nucleotides are TGTGCCAGCAGGTCACAGGGGAAAGGCTACGAGCAGTACTTC.

The chain uses TRBV20-1 and TRBJ1-3; a possible D gene is TRBD1 (6 bases). The CDR3 has 14 residues. V lost 3 bases, J lost 0 bases, and 9 bases lay in between. Germline CDR1 and CDR2: DFQATT and SNEGSKA (reference sequence). The CDR3 sequence: CSARATGSGNTIYF. The CDR3 coding sequence is TGCAGTGCTAGGGCGACAGGCTCTGGAAACACCATATATTTT.

This clonotype came up many times. This chain uses TRBV29-1 with TRBJ2-7; 10 nucleotides align to TRBD1. The CDR3 has 14 amino acids. Losses at the gene ends were 7 bases for V and 7 bases for J; bases not matched to a gene: 13. Germline V gives CDR1 SQVTM, CDR2 ANQGSEA. The CDR3 loop is CSAGSGTGVQEQYF. The CDR3 DNA reads TGCAGCGCTGGGTCCGGGACAGGGGTTCAAGAGCAGTACTTC.

This clonotype was observed a few times. The chain recombines TRBV12-3 or TRBV12-4 with TRBJ2-7; 7 bases are shared with TRBD1. The CDR3 is 14 amino acids. Trimming took 6 bases from V and 6 from J; bases not matched to a gene: 11. The CDR3 DNA reads as TGTGCCAGCAGGATCCGGGACAGAGAGGCCGAGCAGTACTTC. Its protein is CASRIRDREAEQYF.

The chain links TRBV3-1 to TRBJ2-5, with 9 bases fitting TRBD1. The J segment lost 5 bases and the V segment lost 6 bases, leaving 25 bases of the junction unmatched. The CDR3 totals 20 residues. The germline gives CDR1 LGHDT, CDR2 YNNKEL (reference sequence). The CDR3 sequence: CASSLLAGQGIRNPAETQYF. CDR3 nucleotide sequence: TGTGCCAGCAGTCTCCTTGCGGGACAGGGTATAAGAAACCCAGCGGAGACCCAGTACTTC.

The gene calls are TRBV29-1 and TRBJ1-2; perhaps TRBD1 as D (5 bases). The length of the CDR3 is 12 residues. The V and J ends lost 3 bases and 6 bases respectively, with 11 bases between them. Germline lookup yields CDR1 SQVTM and CDR2 ANQGSEA. CDR3 protein: CSVEVRGDGYTF. CDR3 nucleotides: TGCAGCGTTGAGGTGCGAGGGGATGGCTACACCTTC.

This clonotype was counted ten times or more. The V call is TRBV19, the J call TRBJ2-7; 8 bases agree with TRBD1. From germline, CDR1 is LNHDA and CDR2 SQIVND (reference sequence). After removal of 6 bases from V and 1 base from J, the junction contained 5 bases not matched to a gene. The CDR3 contains 14 residues. CDR3 coding DNA: TGTGCCAGTAGGCTGCGACAGGGGTCCTACGAGCAGTACTTC. Encoded protein: CASRLRQGSYEQYF.

This clonotype has ten or more counts. J is TRBJ1-2 and V is TRBV10-3; D possibly corresponds to TRBD1 (6 bases). V was clipped by 11 bases and J by 2 bases, with 18 bases between them. The CDR3 sequence is 14 residues long. Per the germline V gene, CDR1 is ENHRY and CDR2 is SYGVKD. CDR3 residues: CAFPRGGTNYGYTF. The DNA of the CDR3 is TGTGCCTTTCCGAGGGGGGGGACCAACTATGGCTACACCTTC.

V gene TRBV6-1 combines with J gene TRBJ2-4; 9 nucleotides line up with TRBD1. V lost 6 bases and J lost 7; bases outside the gene matches: 19. This CDR3 has 18 residues. Germline V CDR1 and CDR2: MNHNS, SASEGT. CDR3: CASRPGGLGQGLLNIQYF. The CDR3 DNA is TGTGCCAGCAGACCCGGGGGCCTGGGACAGGGCCTCTTGAACATTCAGTACTTC.

This clonotype has a handful of counts. A much more abundant neighbour one base away suggests this may be a read error. J is TRBJ2-2 and V is TRBV2, with D possibly being TRBD2 (5 bases). Germline values: CDR1 SNHLY, CDR2 FYNNEI. CDR3 length: 12 amino acids. The CDR3 DNA follows: TGTGCCAGCACTGATCTCACCGGGGAGCTGTGTTTT. It is translated as CASTDLTGELCF.

V is TRBV6-1 and J is TRBJ1-2; a possible D gene is TRBD1 (6 bases). Trimming took off 6 bases at V and 3 bases at J, with 14 bases between the two ends. The germline V gene encodes CDR1 MNHNS and CDR2 SASEGT. The CDR3 totals 14 residues. CDR3 DNA sequence: TGTGCCAGCAGCCCCCGGGACACAGACTATGGCTACACCTTC. This gives the protein CASSPRDTDYGYTF.

J is TRBJ2-7 and V is TRBV30, with 10 bases aligning to TRBD2. The CDR3 is 13 residues long. Per the germline V gene, CDR1 is GTSNPN and CDR2 is SVGIG (reference sequence). Trimming cost V 7 bases and J 9 bases; bases outside gene matches: 12. The CDR3 DNA reads TGTGCCTTGGGTCTAGCGGGAGTGGTCGGGCAGTACTTC. Translating it yields CALGLAGVVGQYF.